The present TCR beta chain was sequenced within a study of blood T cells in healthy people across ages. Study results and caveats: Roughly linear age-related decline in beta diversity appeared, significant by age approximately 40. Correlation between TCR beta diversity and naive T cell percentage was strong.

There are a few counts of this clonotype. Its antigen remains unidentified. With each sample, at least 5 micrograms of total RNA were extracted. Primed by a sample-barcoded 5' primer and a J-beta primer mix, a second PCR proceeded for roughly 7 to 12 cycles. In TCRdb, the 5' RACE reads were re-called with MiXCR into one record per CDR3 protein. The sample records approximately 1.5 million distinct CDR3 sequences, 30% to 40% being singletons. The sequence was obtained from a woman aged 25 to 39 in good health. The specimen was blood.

DNA of the CDR3: TGTGCCAGCTTATCGGGACAGGGCTATGGCTACACCTTC. The encoded protein is CASLSGQGYGYTF. V usage is TRBV18 and J usage is TRBJ1-2; the match to TRBD1 covers 9 bases. This CDR3 comprises 13 residues. Germline lookup yields CDR1 KGHSH and CDR2 LQKENI. With 7 bases clipped from V and 4 bases from J, the junction kept 4 bases outside the gene matches.